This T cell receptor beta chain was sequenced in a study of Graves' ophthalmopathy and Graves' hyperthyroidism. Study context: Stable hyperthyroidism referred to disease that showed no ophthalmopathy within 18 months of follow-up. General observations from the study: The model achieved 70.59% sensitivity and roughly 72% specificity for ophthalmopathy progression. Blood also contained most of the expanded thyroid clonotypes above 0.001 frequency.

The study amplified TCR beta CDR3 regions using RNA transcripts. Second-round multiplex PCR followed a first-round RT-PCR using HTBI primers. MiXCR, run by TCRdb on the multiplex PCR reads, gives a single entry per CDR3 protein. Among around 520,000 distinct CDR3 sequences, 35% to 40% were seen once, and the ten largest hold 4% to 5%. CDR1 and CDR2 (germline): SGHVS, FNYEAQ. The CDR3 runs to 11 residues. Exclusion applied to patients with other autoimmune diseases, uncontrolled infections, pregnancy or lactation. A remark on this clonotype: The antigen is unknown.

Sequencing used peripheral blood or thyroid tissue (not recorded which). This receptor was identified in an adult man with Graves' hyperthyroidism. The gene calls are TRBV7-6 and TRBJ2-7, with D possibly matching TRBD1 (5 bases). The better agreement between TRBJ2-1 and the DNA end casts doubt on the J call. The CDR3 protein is CASSPGQEQFF. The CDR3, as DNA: TGTGCCAGCAGCCCCGGACAAGAGCAGTTCTTC.